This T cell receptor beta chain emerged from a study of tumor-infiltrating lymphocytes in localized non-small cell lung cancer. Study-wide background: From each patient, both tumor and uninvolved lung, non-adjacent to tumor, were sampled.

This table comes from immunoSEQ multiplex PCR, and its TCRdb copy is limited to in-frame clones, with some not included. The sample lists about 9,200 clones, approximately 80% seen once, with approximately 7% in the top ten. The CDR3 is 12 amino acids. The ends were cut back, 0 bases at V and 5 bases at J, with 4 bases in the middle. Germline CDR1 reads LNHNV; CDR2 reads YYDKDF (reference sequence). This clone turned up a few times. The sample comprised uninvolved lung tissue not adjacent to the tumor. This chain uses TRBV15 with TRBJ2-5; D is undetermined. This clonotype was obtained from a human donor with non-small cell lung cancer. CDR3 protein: CATSRDLETQYF. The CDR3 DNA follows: TGTGCCACCAGCAGAGATCTGGAGACCCAGTACTTC. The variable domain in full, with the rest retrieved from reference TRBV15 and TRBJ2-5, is DAMVIQNPRYQVTQFGKPVTLSCSQTLNHNVMYWYQQKSSQAPKLLFHYYDKDFNNEADTPDNFQSRRPNTSFCFLDIRSPGLGDTAMYLCATSRDLETQYFGPGTRLLVL.